The sequence of this TCR beta chain was determined in a study of blood T cell repertoires in COVID-19. The protocol was immunoSEQ multiplex PCR, while the TCRdb copy is restricted to in-frame clones and leaves out a portion. The table shows 90,000 to 150,000 clones, with around 87% occurring only once. CDR3 size: 12 residues. Germline V gene sequence: CDR1 KGHSH, CDR2 LQKENI. V shed 2 bases and J shed 4 bases, with 6 bases lying between them. This clone showed up just once. This chain links TRBV18 with TRBJ2-7; D remains ambiguous. Input material: peripheral blood. The TCR comes from a human donor in a cohort sampled during active COVID-19. CDR3 DNA sequence: TGTGCCAGCTCACCATCCCTATACGAGCAGTACTTC. Protein sequence: CASSPSLYEQYF. Looking up the rest from reference TRBV18 and TRBJ2-7 gives the full variable domain: NAGVMQNPRHLVRRRGQEARLRCSPMKGHSHVYWYRQLPEEGLKFMVYLQKENIIDESGMPKERFSAEFPKEGPSILRIQQVVRGDSAAYFCASSPSLYEQYFGPGTRLTVT.